Below are 31 T cell receptor beta chains sequenced from a single sample in a study of breast tumors, draining lymph nodes, adjacent tissues. In TCRdb, the multiplex PCR reads were re-called with MiXCR into one record per CDR3 protein. The sample consists of 13,000 or so distinct CDR3 sequences, 40% to 55% of them appearing once. The sample comprised tumor-adjacent breast tissue. The receptors shown here come from a female donor with breast cancer. Some clones in this sample may be carry-over from other donors' samples.

This clonotype was counted many times. The V and J genes are TRBV24-1 and TRBJ1-1; tentatively, D is TRBD1 (5 bases). V lost 12 bases to trimming and J lost 1 base, with 11 bases between them. The germline CDR1 and CDR2 sequences are KGHDR and SFDVKD. The CDR3 spans 12 residues. CDR3 nucleotide sequence: TGTGCCTCCCGGACAAAGAACACTGAAGCTTTCTTT. This gives the protein CASRTKNTEAFF.

This clonotype was seen ten or more times. The chain couples TRBV6-5 to TRBJ1-2; D is perhaps TRBD1 (5 bases). The CDR3 loop spans 15 amino acids. Trimming removed 5 bases at V and 5 bases at J, with 18 bases between. Germline CDR1 reads MNHEY; CDR2 reads SVGAGI. This chain's CDR3 is CASSPTQRGVYGYTF. CDR3 DNA: TGTGCCAGCAGTCCCACCCAGAGAGGGGTATATGGCTACACCTTC.

This clonotype was seen many times. The chain carries TRBV7-9 and TRBJ2-4; the match to TRBD2 covers 8 bases. This CDR3 contains 16 residues. Germline lookup yields CDR1 SEHNR and CDR2 FQNEAQ (reference sequence). Trimming took 5 bases from V and 6 from J; bases not matched to a gene: 12. The CDR3 DNA sequence: TGTGCCAGCAGCCCCATAGCGGGACTGGAGGGAAACATTCAGTACTTC. Translated: CASSPIAGLEGNIQYF.

The chain recombines TRBV9 with TRBJ2-7; 9 nucleotides match TRBD2. The CDR3 spans 15 residues. V dropped 4 bases and J dropped 7; count of bases not matched to a gene: 12. Germline V gene data show CDR1 as SGDLS and CDR2 as YYNGEE. DNA for the CDR3: TGTGCCAGCAGCCCCCCTAGCGGGACGGTACGGGAGCAGTACTTC. Protein product: CASSPPSGTVREQYF. The variable domain in full, with the rest retrieved from reference TRBV9 and TRBJ2-7, is DSGVTQTPKHLITATGQRVTLRCSPRSGDLSVYWYQQSLDQGLQFLIQYYNGEERAKGNILERFSAQQFPDLHSELNLSSLELGDSALYFCASSPPSGTVREQYFGPGTRLTVT.

Ten or more counts support this clonotype. A much larger clonotype is one base distant, so this may be a read error. CDR3 in DNA: TGCAGTGCAAACCGGGACCAATCCTACGCGCAGTACTTC. Protein: CSANRDQSYAQYF. This chain uses TRBV20-1 with TRBJ2-7; D possibly matches TRBD1 or TRBD2 (5 bases each). Germline CDR1 is DFQATT and CDR2 is SNEGSKA (reference sequence). The CDR3 sequence is 13 residues long.

This clonotype was seen a few times. The J gene is TRBJ2-1, the V gene TRBV7-6; the match to TRBD2 covers 10 bases. Germline values: CDR1 SGHVS, CDR2 FNYEAQ. This CDR3 spans 17 amino acids. Trimming at V came to 1 base and at J to 5 bases, leaving 8 bases not matched to a gene. The CDR3 sequence is CASSLVEREGENNEQFF. CDR3 sequence (DNA): TGTGCCAGCAGCTTAGTGGAGCGGGAGGGAGAAAACAATGAGCAGTTCTTC.

Judged by abundance, this clonotype is medium-sized. The chain employs TRBV20-1 and TRBJ2-7; D is undetermined. V lost 6 bases and J 5 bases, leaving 11 bases between the germline ends. Germline CDR1 is DFQATT and CDR2 is SNEGSKA (reference sequence). The length of the CDR3 is 11 residues. CDR3 loop: CSAPHSDEQYF. CDR3 bases: TGCAGTGCACCCCACAGCGACGAGCAGTACTTC.

This clonotype qualifies as medium-sized. V gene TRBV29-1 combines with J gene TRBJ1-2; tentative D call: TRBD1 (5 bases). Between the trimmed V and J ends, which lost 7 bases and 1 base, there was a span of 13 bases. The CDR3 spans 13 residues. Germline lookup yields CDR1 SQVTM and CDR2 ANQGSEA. CDR3 coding DNA: TGCAGCGGAAAGACAGCTTTTAACTATGGCTACACCTTC. Amino acid sequence: CSGKTAFNYGYTF.

As to this clonotype: An end of the junction does not agree with germline; a read error may underlie this. The genes are TRBV9 and TRBJ2-1, with 10 bases aligning to TRBD2. The CDR3 is 15 residues long. Germline CDR1 reads SGDLS; CDR2 reads YYNGEE. CDR3 nucleotide sequence: TGTGCCAGCAGCTCGGCTAGCGGGAGTGCCGATGAGCCGTTCTTC. Encoded protein: CASSSASGSADEPFF.

The CDR3 DNA follows: TGTGCCAGCAGCTTGGCCGGGACAGGGTGGACAGATACGCAGTATTTT. Translating it yields CASSLAGTGWTDTQYF. The chain joins TRBV5-4 to TRBJ2-3; 9 bases fit TRBD1. Losses at the gene ends were 0 bases for V and 3 bases for J; bases not matched to a gene: 5. CDR3 length equals 16 residues. Per the germline V gene, CDR1 is SGHNT and CDR2 is YYREEE (reference sequence).

This clonotype occurred many times. The chain uses TRBV5-8 and TRBJ2-7; D could derive from TRBD1 or TRBD2 (5 bases each). V lost 3 bases to trimming and J lost 7 bases, with 11 bases between them. The CDR3 consists of 12 residues. Germline V gene sequence: CDR1 SGHTS, CDR2 YDEGEE. The CDR3 DNA reads TGTGCCAGCAGCTACGGAGAGGGGGAGCAGTACTTC. Amino acids: CASSYGEGEQYF.

About this clonotype: This could be a read error, since a much larger clone is one nucleotide away. The J gene is TRBJ1-5, the V gene TRBV19; weak D call: TRBD1 (5 bases). CDR3 length: 16 amino acids. Germline V gives CDR1 LNHDA, CDR2 SQIVND (reference sequence). V gave up 1 base and J gave up 6 bases, with 16 bases separating them. CDR3 nucleotide sequence: TGTGCCAGTAGTATAGGTTTTCAGGGTTGGTCTCAGCCCCAGCATTTT. As protein: CASSIGFQGWSQPQHF.

This clonotype was seen repeatedly, ten times or more. A read error may be the cause here, since a much bigger clone is one base away. The genes are TRBV6-4 and TRBJ2-1; 13 bases are a match to TRBD2. Germline-derived CDR1 and CDR2 are MRHNA and SNTAGT. The V gene end was trimmed by 5 bases and the J gene end by 8 bases; junction bases not matched to a gene: 9. This CDR3 has 16 amino acids. The CDR3 sequence: CASSHQLAGGIDEQFF. DNA for the CDR3: TGTGCCAGCAGTCACCAACTAGCGGGAGGGATCGATGAGCAGTTCTTC.

As regards this clonotype: Compared with germline, one end of the junction differs, possibly owing to a read error. V gene TRBV5-1 combines with J gene TRBJ2-1; TRBD2 is a possible D gene (7 bases). CDR1 SGHRS and CDR2 YFSETQ come from the germline V gene. This CDR3 has 14 residues. DNA for the CDR3: TGCGCCAGCAGTTTGGGGGGGGCTAACAATGAGCAGTTCTTC. It is translated as CASSLGGANNEQFF. Combining the CDR3 with reference TRBV5-1 and TRBJ2-1 gives the whole variable domain KAGVTQTPRYLIKTRGQQVTLSCSPISGHRSVSWYQQTPGQGLQFLFEYFSETQRNKGNFPGRFSGRQFSNSRSEMNVSTLELGDSALYLCASSLGGANNEQFFGPGTRLTVL.

This clonotype has only one observation. One junction end disagrees with the germline gene, perhaps due to a read error. The chain recombines TRBV20-1 with TRBJ2-1; TRBD2 matches 13 bases. Germline CDR1 and CDR2: DFQATT and SNEGSKA (reference sequence). The CDR3 totals 18 residues. The CDR3 protein is CSAREARWTSGSYNEQFF. The CDR3 DNA reads as TGTAGTGCTAGAGAAGCCAGATGGACTAGCGGGAGCTACAATGAGCAGTTCTTC.

This clonotype was observed many times. This chain uses TRBV24-1 with TRBJ2-3; the D gene is possibly TRBD1 (5 bases). Germline loops: CDR1 KGHDR, CDR2 SFDVKD. There are 13 residues in the CDR3. V lost 2 bases to trimming and J lost 8 bases, with 10 bases between them. CDR3 DNA: TGTGCCACCAGTGATTCGACCCAGGGTACGCAGTATTTT. Protein sequence: CATSDSTQGTQYF.

The chain links TRBV20-1 to TRBJ2-2; D is perhaps TRBD1 or TRBD2 (5 bases each). Germline CDR1 and CDR2: DFQATT and SNEGSKA (reference sequence). V was trimmed by 5 bases and J by 4 bases, leaving 17 bases between them. CDR3 length: 15 residues. CDR3 sequence reads: CSAGRSGRVTGELFF. The CDR3 nucleotides read TGCAGTGCTGGACGATCGGGGCGAGTCACCGGGGAGCTGTTTTTT.

This clonotype has ten or more counts. This chain links TRBV5-1 with TRBJ1-4, with 9 bases matching TRBD1. Germline values: CDR1 SGHRS, CDR2 YFSETQ. After removal of 4 bases from V and 7 bases from J, the junction contained 8 bases not matched to a gene. The CDR3 consists of 15 residues. CDR3 in DNA: TGCGCCAGCAGCCCCAACAGGGGGCTTGGTGAAAAACTGTTTTTT. Translated, it gives CASSPNRGLGEKLFF. The whole variable domain, remainder taken from reference TRBV5-1 and TRBJ1-4, is KAGVTQTPRYLIKTRGQQVTLSCSPISGHRSVSWYQQTPGQGLQFLFEYFSETQRNKGNFPGRFSGRQFSNSRSEMNVSTLELGDSALYLCASSPNRGLGEKLFFGSGTQLSVL.

This clonotype is medium-sized within its sample. The CDR3 is CASKLGGDTQYF. CDR3 coding DNA: TGTGCCAGCAAGTTAGGGGGCGATACGCAGTATTTT. The rearrangement links TRBV4-2 to TRBJ2-3, with 7 bases that match TRBD1. V shed 7 bases, J shed 6 bases, and the junction held 4 bases outside the gene matches. This CDR3 spans 12 amino acids. CDR1 and CDR2 from the germline V gene are LGHNA and YNFKEQ.

This clonotype was found many times. With a much larger clone just one base away, this may be a read error. As the CDR3 is not closed by the conserved phenylalanine or tryptophan, this likely results from a read error. The chain has TRBV7-2 and TRBJ2-5; 7 nucleotides line up with TRBD2. Germline CDR1 and CDR2: SGHTA and FQGNSA. After removal of 1 base from V and 4 bases from J, the junction contained 3 bases not matched to a gene. The CDR3 spans 14 residues. This chain's CDR3 is CASSLGTRGETQYL. CDR3 coding DNA: TGTGCCAGCAGCTTAGGGACTAGAGGAGAGACCCAGTACCTC.

This clonotype has just a few counts. V gene TRBV7-2 combines with J gene TRBJ2-2; D unclear. The CDR3 contains 14 residues. Germline loops: CDR1 SGHTA, CDR2 FQGNSA. The V end lost 3 bases, the J end lost 4 bases, and 9 bases lay between the germline ends. Here the CDR3 DNA reads TGTGCCAGCAGCTTCTCATCCCCCACCGGGGAGCTGTTTTTT. Residues: CASSFSSPTGELFF.

The chain combines TRBV4-2 with TRBJ2-3; D tentatively reads TRBD1 or TRBD2 (5 bases each). Germline CDR1 reads LGHNA; CDR2 reads YNFKEQ. The CDR3 is 14 residues long. V was clipped by 0 bases and J by 11 bases, with 15 bases between them. Here the CDR3 reads CASSQDQGVDEQYF. The CDR3 DNA sequence: TGTGCCAGCAGCCAAGACCAGGGAGTCGATGAGCAGTATTTT.

The rearrangement joins TRBV29-1 to TRBJ2-1; 12 nucleotides agree with TRBD2. This CDR3 is 16 amino acids long. CDR1 SQVTM and CDR2 ANQGSEA come from the germline V gene. Trimming cost V 3 bases and J 4 bases; bases outside gene matches: 7. The CDR3 DNA is TGCAGCGTTGAGGGGGCTAGCGGGAGGGATTACAATGAGCAGTTCTTC. The encoded protein is CSVEGASGRDYNEQFF.

This clonotype has only one observation. This sequence joins TRBV7-9 and TRBJ2-5; D unresolved. Germline assignment: CDR1 SEHNR and CDR2 FQNEAQ (reference sequence). The CDR3 consists of 15 residues. With 4 bases removed from V and 1 base from J, the gap between germline ends came to 13 bases. This CDR3 is CASSWSNLVQETQYF. CDR3 sequence (DNA): TGTGCCAGCAGCTGGTCTAATCTTGTCCAAGAGACCCAGTACTTC.

This clonotype was detected many times. The chain has TRBV10-1 and TRBJ2-7, with D maybe TRBD2 (6 bases). V was shortened by 3 bases and J by 8 bases, with 11 bases between the two germline ends. Germline V CDR1 and CDR2: WNHNN, SYGVQD (reference sequence). This CDR3 comprises 12 residues. The CDR3 loop is CASSDGSRKQYF. The CDR3 nucleotides read TGCGCCAGCAGTGACGGGAGCCGGAAGCAGTACTTC.

This clonotype showed up many times. The V call is TRBV28, the J call TRBJ2-7; D unclear. Between the trimmed V and J ends, which lost 10 bases and 2 bases, there was a span of 18 bases. This CDR3 has 14 amino acids. Germline lookup yields CDR1 MDHEN and CDR2 SYDVKM. The CDR3 DNA follows: TGTGCCACCGCCGTGGGCAGCTATCCCTACGAGCAGTACTTC. As protein: CATAVGSYPYEQYF.

This sequence joins TRBV10-3 and TRBJ1-2, with a weak D call TRBD1 (6 bases). CDR1 is ENHRY and CDR2 is SYGVKD in the germline V gene. This CDR3 has 14 amino acids. Trimming shortened V by 6 bases and J by 3 bases, and 14 bases separated the two germline ends. CDR3 region: CAIREDSVYYGYTF. For the CDR3, the DNA is TGTGCCATCAGGGAGGACAGTGTCTACTATGGCTACACCTTC.

Notes on this clonotype: One junction end disagrees with the germline gene, perhaps due to a read error. The chain recombines TRBV7-2 with TRBJ1-1; no reliable D call. Germline CDR1 reads SGHTA; CDR2 reads FQGNSA. The CDR3 runs 14 residues. The CDR3 DNA reads TGTGCCAACAGCTTAGGGCAGCATAACACTGAAGCTTTCTTT. It is translated as CANSLGQHNTEAFF.

This chain connects TRBV24-1 to TRBJ1-2; the D is unclear. CDR1 is KGHDR, CDR2 SFDVKD, per germline. The CDR3 spans 11 residues. The V and J ends lost 4 bases and 7 bases respectively, with 6 bases between them. The CDR3 coding sequence is TGTGCCACCAGTGAGGGAGTTGGCTACACCTTC. It specifies CATSEGVGYTF.

This clonotype rates as medium-sized. The chain employs TRBV20-1 and TRBJ2-7; tentative D call: TRBD2 (5 bases). Germline assignment: CDR1 DFQATT and CDR2 SNEGSKA (reference sequence). This CDR3 has 14 amino acids. The germline V and J ends were trimmed by 0 bases and 0 bases, with 9 bases remaining between them. DNA for the CDR3: TGCAGTGCTAGAGATGGGAGAAGCTCCTACGAGCAGTACTTC. Translating it yields CSARDGRSSYEQYF.

This clonotype was seen ten or more times. The V and J genes are TRBV30 and TRBJ1-6; D is unclear. The CDR3 is 13 amino acids. The germline V gene has CDR1 GTSNPN and CDR2 SVGIG (reference sequence). Trimming removed 5 bases from V and 10 bases from J, with 15 bases in between. CDR3 in DNA: TGTGCCTGGTCTTCTCAGGCTAGCTCACCCCTCCACTTT. Translated: CAWSSQASSPLHF.